The 6 T cell receptor beta chains below come from one sample, sequenced in a study of CD8 T cells in ankylosing spondylitis (dated by TCRdb to about 2017). Libraries were prepared through 5' RACE. TCRdb shows the sequencer as Illumina HiSeq 2500. TCRdb passed the public sequencing reads through fastp at Q25 and MiXCR, retaining productive beta sequences. Each CDR3 protein gets just one entry, which takes the most common genes and DNA from the rows behind it. The sample table contains just over 350,000 distinct CDR3 sequences; only one count was recorded for 20% of them. The top ten clonotypes cover less than 15% of the sample. Sequencing was carried out using blood, either unsorted or a sorted T cell fraction (not recorded which). Receptors were obtained from a male donor with ankylosing spondylitis or in good health (not recorded which).

The J gene is TRBJ2-3, the V gene TRBV2, with TRBD2 identical over 13 bases. The CDR3 loop spans 15 amino acids. Germline CDR1 SNHLY, CDR2 FYNNEI. Trimming removed 8 bases from V and 5 bases from J; junction bases left unmatched: 7. CDR3 region: CASGTSGGARDTQYF. As DNA, the CDR3 is TGTGCCAGCGGAACTAGCGGGGGGGCCAGAGATACGCAGTATTTT.

CDR3 amino acids: CASRTWGGIDTQYF. CDR3 sequence (DNA): TGTGCCAGCAGAACCTGGGGGGGCATCGATACGCAGTATTTT. This sequence joins TRBV28 and TRBJ2-3, with a tentative D call TRBD2 (7 bases). CDR3 size: 14 residues. In germline, CDR1 is MDHEN, CDR2 SYDVKM. Trimming removed 6 bases at V and 6 bases at J, with 16 bases between.

This clonotype showed up just a few times. This chain uses TRBV10-3 with TRBJ2-1; TRBD2 matches at 7 bases. The CDR3 runs to 14 residues. J was trimmed by 2 bases and V by 10 bases; bases with no gene match: 8. CDR1 and CDR2 from the germline V gene are ENHRY and SYGVKD. This CDR3 reads CATVGGVTYNEQFF. The CDR3 coding sequence is TGTGCCACCGTGGGGGGGGTCACCTACAATGAGCAGTTCTTC.

V is TRBV11-3 and J is TRBJ2-1; D gene uncertain. The CDR3 covers 15 residues. V lost 4 bases and J lost 5, with 15 bases in between. In germline, CDR1 is SGHNT, CDR2 YENEEA. This chain's CDR3 is CASSYGAAGHNEQFF. Written as DNA, the CDR3 is TGTGCCAGCAGCTACGGTGCGGCCGGGCACAATGAGCAGTTCTTC.

In this sample, this clonotype turned up a few times. The chain recombines TRBV6-6 with TRBJ2-1; the D gene could be TRBD1 or TRBD2 (5 bases each). The CDR3 extends over 11 amino acids. From germline, CDR1 is MNHNY and CDR2 SVGAGI (reference sequence). Trimming took off 7 bases at V and 10 bases at J, with 11 bases between the two ends. In DNA, the CDR3 is TGTGCCAGCACGGTGGGGACCGAGCAGTTCTTC. Translating gives CASTVGTEQFF.

This clonotype came up a few times. This chain links TRBV15 with TRBJ2-5; 10 bases are shared with TRBD1. CDR3 size: 15 residues. Losses at the gene ends were 5 bases for V and 3 bases for J; bases not matched to a gene: 6. Germline V CDR1 and CDR2: LNHNV, YYDKDF (reference sequence). The CDR3 sequence: CATSSQTGGEETQYF. DNA for the CDR3: TGTGCCACCAGCTCCCAGACAGGGGGCGAAGAGACCCAGTACTTC.